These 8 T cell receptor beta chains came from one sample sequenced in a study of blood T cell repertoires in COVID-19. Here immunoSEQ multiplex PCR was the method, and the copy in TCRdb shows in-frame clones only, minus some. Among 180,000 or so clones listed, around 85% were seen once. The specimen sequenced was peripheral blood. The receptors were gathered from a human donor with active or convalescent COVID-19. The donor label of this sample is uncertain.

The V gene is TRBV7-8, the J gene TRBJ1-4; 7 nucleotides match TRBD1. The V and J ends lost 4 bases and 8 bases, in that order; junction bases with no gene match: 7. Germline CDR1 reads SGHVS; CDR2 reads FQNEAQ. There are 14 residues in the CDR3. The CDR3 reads CASSSRQGGEKLFF. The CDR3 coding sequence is TGTGCCAGCAGCTCCCGACAGGGCGGGGAAAAACTGTTTTTT.

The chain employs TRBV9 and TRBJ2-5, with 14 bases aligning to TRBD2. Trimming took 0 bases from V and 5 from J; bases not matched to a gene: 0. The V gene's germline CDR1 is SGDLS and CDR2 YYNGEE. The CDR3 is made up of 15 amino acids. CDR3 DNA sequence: TGTGCCAGCAGCGTAGGACTAGCGGGGGGGGAGACCCAGTACTTC. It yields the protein CASSVGLAGGETQYF.

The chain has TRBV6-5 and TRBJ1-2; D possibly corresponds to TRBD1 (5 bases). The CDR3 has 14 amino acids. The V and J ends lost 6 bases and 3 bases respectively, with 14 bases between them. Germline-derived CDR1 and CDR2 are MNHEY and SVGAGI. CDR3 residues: CASRLDKNYYGYTF. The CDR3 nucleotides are TGTGCCAGCAGACTGGACAAAAATTACTATGGCTACACCTTC.

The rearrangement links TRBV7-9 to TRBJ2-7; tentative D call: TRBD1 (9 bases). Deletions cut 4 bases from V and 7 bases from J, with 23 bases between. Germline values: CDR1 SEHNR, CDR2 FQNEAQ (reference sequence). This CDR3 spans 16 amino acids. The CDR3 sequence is CASSWGTGSGSGEQYF. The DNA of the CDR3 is TGTGCCAGCAGCTGGGGGACAGGGAGCGGGAGCGGGGAGCAGTACTTC.

The CDR3 spells CASSGYTGNYGYTF. DNA for the CDR3: TGTGCCAGCAGTGGGTATACAGGCAACTATGGCTACACCTTC. The V gene is TRBV2, the J gene TRBJ1-2; tentative D call: TRBD1 (5 bases). With 4 bases removed from V and 2 bases from J, the gap between germline ends came to 11 bases. Germline V gene sequence: CDR1 SNHLY, CDR2 FYNNEI. CDR3 length: 14 amino acids.

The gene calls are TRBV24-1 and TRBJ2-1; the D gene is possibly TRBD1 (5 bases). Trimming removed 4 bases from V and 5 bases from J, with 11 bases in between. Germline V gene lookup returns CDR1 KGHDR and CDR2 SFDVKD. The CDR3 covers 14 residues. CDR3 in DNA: TGTGCCACCAGTGAGACCTTACAGGACAATGAGCAGTTCTTC. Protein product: CATSETLQDNEQFF.

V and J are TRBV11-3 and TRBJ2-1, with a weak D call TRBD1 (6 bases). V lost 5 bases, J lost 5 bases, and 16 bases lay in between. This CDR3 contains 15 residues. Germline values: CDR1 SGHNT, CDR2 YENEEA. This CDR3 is CASSVGQWQDNEQFF. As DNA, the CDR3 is TGTGCCAGCAGCGTCGGACAGTGGCAGGACAATGAGCAGTTCTTC.

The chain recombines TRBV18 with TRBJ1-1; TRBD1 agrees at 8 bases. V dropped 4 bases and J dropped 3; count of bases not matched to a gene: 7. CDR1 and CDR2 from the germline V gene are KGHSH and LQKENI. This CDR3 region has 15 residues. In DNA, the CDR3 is TGTGCCAGCTCACGCTACGGACAGGGCGACACTGAAGCTTTCTTT. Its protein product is CASSRYGQGDTEAFF.